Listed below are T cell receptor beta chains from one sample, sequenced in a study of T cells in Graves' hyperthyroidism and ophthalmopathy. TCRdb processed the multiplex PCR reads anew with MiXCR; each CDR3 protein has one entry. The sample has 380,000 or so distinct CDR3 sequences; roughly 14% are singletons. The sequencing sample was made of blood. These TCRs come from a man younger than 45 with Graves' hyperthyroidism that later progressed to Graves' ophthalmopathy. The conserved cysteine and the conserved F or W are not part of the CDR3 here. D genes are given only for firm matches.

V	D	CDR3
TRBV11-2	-	ASSPQGFSYEQY
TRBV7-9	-	ASSLGRSGEGYT
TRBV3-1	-	ASSQVGGQPQH
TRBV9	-	ASSVAPTENSNQPQH
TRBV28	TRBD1	ASSQQGVSEQY
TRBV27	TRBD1	ASSPGGSRVEQF
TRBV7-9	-	ASSLRYSPEKLF
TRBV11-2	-	ASSADQNEKLF
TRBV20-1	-	SARDPVRDKSSGNTIY
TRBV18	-	ASSAPGRRSTDTQY
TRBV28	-	ASSPLGAASYEQY
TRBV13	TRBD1	ASSSRGDSFPYSPLH
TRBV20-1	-	SARDPRGSNQPQH
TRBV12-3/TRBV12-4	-	ASGLYGGASNTGELF
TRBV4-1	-	ASSKAAGNTEAF
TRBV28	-	ASTVTDTIQETQY
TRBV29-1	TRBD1	SVEGHPQRQGLNTEAF
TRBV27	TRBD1	ASSFLDRGRSYEQY
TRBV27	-	ASKSQGSPYNEQF
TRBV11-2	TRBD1	ASTRERTGEMSSTDAQY
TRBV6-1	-	ASNTETQY
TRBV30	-	AWSTGSYEQY
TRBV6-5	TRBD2	ASSTSGRSNEQF
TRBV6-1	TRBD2	ASRLAGGLTDTQY
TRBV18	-	ASSPPGQDEQY
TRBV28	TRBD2	ASSLVLGLAGRRDTQY
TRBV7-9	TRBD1	ASSQDRSSYNEQF
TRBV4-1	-	ASSQEGVEKLF
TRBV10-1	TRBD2	ASSEGFAGGYNEQF
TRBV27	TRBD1	ASPGGQGGDYGYT
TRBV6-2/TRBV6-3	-	ASSYGLWAYQPQH
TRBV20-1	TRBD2	SARATSGGSYNEQF
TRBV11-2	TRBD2	ASSLDGLAHWAGELF
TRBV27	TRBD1	ASSNPGQGTDTQY
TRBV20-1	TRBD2	SASPGAGLAEDNEQF
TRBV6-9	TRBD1	ASSYGQVGSYGYT
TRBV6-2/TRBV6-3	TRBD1	ASTFPDKYRGQETQY
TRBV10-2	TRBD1	ATSGTGGSEQY